The 13 T cell receptor beta chains listed next were all sequenced from one sample in a study of post-analysis software for immune sequencing data. Study-wide results and limits: Several TRBV segments (TRBV5-6, TRBV5-1 and TRBV20-1 among them) occurred more frequently in patients than in controls.

The antigens of these receptors remain unknown. TCR beta libraries were prepared from cDNA with unique molecular identifiers. Each CDR3 protein gets one entry after TCRdb re-called the PCR reads with MiXCR. Seen here are about 430,000 distinct CDR3 sequences, approximately 38% observed once, and the top ten hold less than 10%. Sequencing was done on a sample of blood. The receptors shown here come from a girl aged 2-10 years with multiple sclerosis.

The chain is built from TRBV9 and TRBJ1-4; D gene uncertain. This CDR3 spans 14 amino acids. Between the trimmed V and J ends, which lost 9 bases and 0 bases, there was a span of 12 bases. Germline values: CDR1 SGDLS, CDR2 YYNGEE. In DNA, the CDR3 is TGTGCCACCTCGAGTGGGGCAACTAATGAAAAACTGTTTTTT. It yields the protein CATSSGATNEKLFF. Using reference TRBV9 and TRBJ1-4 for the parts outside the CDR3, the full variable domain is DSGVTQTPKHLITATGQRVTLRCSPRSGDLSVYWYQQSLDQGLQFLIQYYNGEERAKGNILERFSAQQFPDLHSELNLSSLELGDSALYFCATSSGATNEKLFFGSGTQLSVL.

The chain joins TRBV9 to TRBJ2-3; the match to TRBD2 covers 10 bases. V dropped 5 bases and J dropped 0; count of bases not matched to a gene: 3. The CDR3 has 15 amino acids. Germline values: CDR1 SGDLS, CDR2 YYNGEE. CDR3 in amino acids: CASSDSGGSTDTQYF. DNA for the CDR3: TGTGCCAGCAGTGATAGCGGGGGGAGCACAGATACGCAGTATTTT.

This sequence joins TRBV6-5 and TRBJ2-5; D remains ambiguous. The CDR3 has 16 amino acids. In germline, CDR1 is MNHEY, CDR2 SVGAGI. Trimming removed 0 bases from V and 4 bases from J, with 15 bases in between. CDR3 DNA sequence: TGTGCCAGCAGTTACTCTGATGAGAGGATGGCAGAGACCCAGTACTTC. Its translation: CASSYSDERMAETQYF.

The chain combines TRBV29-1 with TRBJ2-1, with 10 bases lining up with TRBD2. Germline CDR1 is SQVTM and CDR2 is ANQGSEA. The CDR3 covers 15 residues. Trimming took 6 bases from V and 3 from J; bases not matched to a gene: 8. CDR3 in DNA: TGCAGCGTCAGCCCTGGGACTAGCGACTACAATGAGCAGTTCTTC. Translated, it gives CSVSPGTSDYNEQFF.

This clonotype was counted a few times. The chain joins TRBV15 to TRBJ2-1, with 7 nucleotides matching TRBD2. CDR1 is LNHNV, CDR2 YYDKDF, per germline (reference sequence). V lost 1 base to trimming and J lost 0 bases; unmatched junction nucleotides: 6. CDR3 size: 17 residues. The CDR3 DNA follows: TGTGCCACCAGCAGAGCACGGGACTACCTCTCCTACAATGAGCAGTTCTTC. It specifies CATSRARDYLSYNEQFF.

This clonotype was picked up a small number of times. The genes are TRBV5-1 and TRBJ1-1; a possible D gene is TRBD1 (5 bases). CDR1 is SGHRS, CDR2 YFSETQ, per germline. Trimming removed 0 bases from V and 0 bases from J, with 15 bases in between. CDR3 length: 17 residues. The DNA for the CDR3 is TGCGCCAGCAGCTTGGCCAGGGTAGGGAATTTGAACACTGAAGCTTTCTTT. This translates into CASSLARVGNLNTEAFF.

CDR3 DNA: TGCAGTGCCGCGACAGATACCAATCAGCCCCAGCATTTT. This sequence encodes CSAATDTNQPQHF. The chain combines TRBV20-1 with TRBJ1-5, with D maybe TRBD1 (5 bases). The CDR3 consists of 13 residues. CDR1 is DFQATT and CDR2 is SNEGSKA in the germline V gene (reference sequence). The V end lost 6 bases, the J end lost 3 bases, and 12 bases lay between the germline ends.

The genes are TRBV6-1 and TRBJ1-5; D remains unclear. Per germline, CDR1 MNHNS and CDR2 SASEGT. CDR3 length: 13 residues. Trimming stripped 1 base from V and 7 bases from J, with 8 bases between. The CDR3 DNA is TGTGCCAGCAGTGAAGGTGGGCAGCAGCCCCAGCATTTT. Translation gives CASSEGGQQPQHF.

The J gene is TRBJ2-5, the V gene TRBV29-1; 7 bases are a match to TRBD1. The DNA end lines up better with TRBJ2-7; the J call may be wrong. The CDR3 consists of 13 residues. Germline V lookup: CDR1 SQVTM, CDR2 ANQGSEA. CDR3 amino acids: CSVDGQARLEQYF. CDR3 in DNA: TGCAGCGTGGACGGACAGGCTCGGCTCGAGCAGTACTTC.

This clonotype has a count of ten or more. CDR3 loop: CASSQDLSGRAYEQYF. The CDR3 DNA follows: TGCGCCAGCAGCCAAGATTTAAGCGGAAGAGCGTACGAGCAGTACTTC. The chain carries TRBV4-3 and TRBJ2-7, with a weak D call TRBD2 (5 bases). Germline V gives CDR1 LGHNA, CDR2 YSLEER. V was pared by 0 bases and J by 4 bases, with 16 bases between. The CDR3 is 16 amino acids.

V usage is TRBV20-1 and J usage is TRBJ2-3; 8 nucleotides agree with TRBD1. The CDR3 runs to 14 residues. The germline V gene encodes CDR1 DFQATT and CDR2 SNEGSKA (reference sequence). The J segment lost 2 bases and the V segment lost 4 bases, leaving 5 bases of the junction unmatched. CDR3 sequence reads: CSATGQGDTDTQYF. The DNA of the CDR3 is TGCAGTGCTACCGGACAGGGAGACACAGATACGCAGTATTTT.

The rearrangement links TRBV28 to TRBJ1-5; 10 nucleotides line up with TRBD1. The germline gives CDR1 MDHEN, CDR2 SYDVKM. V lost 4 bases and J lost 5; bases outside the gene matches: 8. This CDR3 is 16 amino acids long. CDR3 coding DNA: TGTGCCAGCAGTTCCCGACAGGGGGCTGACTATCAGCCCCAGCATTTT. Translation gives CASSSRQGADYQPQHF.

This clonotype was recorded a few times. The junction departs from germline at one end; a sequencing error may be responsible. This chain uses TRBV5-1 with TRBJ2-5, with TRBD2 identical over 7 bases. CDR1 is SGHRS, CDR2 YFSETQ, per germline. There are 14 residues in the CDR3. The DNA for the CDR3 is TGCCCCAGCACTATTGGGGGGGAACGGGAGACCCAGTACTTC. This encodes CPSTIGGERETQYF.